The 28 T cell receptor beta chains in this list originate from one sample, sequenced in a study of blood T cell repertoires in COVID-19. TCRdb's copy holds only in-frame clones and misses some; the assay was immunoSEQ multiplex PCR. The data hold 30,000 to 45,000 clones, with 65% to 85% observed a single time. The sample taken for sequencing was peripheral blood. These receptor sequences come from a man older than 75 with active or convalescent COVID-19.

The V gene is TRBV11-3, the J gene TRBJ2-3; perhaps TRBD2 as D (6 bases). Trimming took off 4 bases at V and 7 bases at J, with 12 bases between the two ends. The CDR3 sequence is 13 residues long. Germline CDR1 reads SGHNT; CDR2 reads YENEEA. CDR3 DNA: TGTGCCAGCAGCTCTGCTAGCGTAAATACGCAGTATTTT. Translation: CASSSASVNTQYF. Supplemented by reference TRBV11-3 and TRBJ2-3, the full variable domain reads EAGVVQSPRYKIIEKKQPVAFWCNPISGHNTLYWYLQNLGQGPELLIRYENEEAVDDSQLPKDRFSAERLKGVDSTLKIQPAELGDSAVYLCASSSASVNTQYFGPGTRLTVL.

CDR3 bases: TGTGCCAGCAGCTTATTTGGACTAGCGACCACAGATACGCAGTATTTT. As protein: CASSLFGLATTDTQYF. This chain joins TRBV11-3 and TRBJ2-3; TRBD2 matches at 9 bases. Germline-derived CDR1 and CDR2 are SGHNT and YENEEA. The CDR3 sequence is 16 residues long. Trimming at V came to 2 bases and at J to 2 bases, leaving 5 bases not matched to a gene.

This chain uses TRBV11-3 with TRBJ2-1; 12 bases map to TRBD2. This CDR3 region has 14 residues. The junction had 3 bases not matched to a gene; V was cut back by 5 bases and J by 7 bases. Germline CDR1 and CDR2: SGHNT and YENEEA. The CDR3 DNA follows: TGTGCCAGCAGCACCGGACTAGCGGGAAATGAGCAGTTCTTC. It codes for CASSTGLAGNEQFF.

This chain links TRBV25-1 with TRBJ2-3, with 11 bases fitting TRBD2. CDR3 length: 14 amino acids. Germline lookup yields CDR1 MGHDK and CDR2 SYGVNS. After removal of 4 bases from V and 8 bases from J, the junction contained 5 bases not matched to a gene. The CDR3 DNA is TGTGCCAGCAGTGGCCAACTAGCGGGGGTTACGCAGTATTTT. Protein product: CASSGQLAGVTQYF.

V usage is TRBV10-3 and J usage is TRBJ2-1; TRBD2 might be the D (5 bases). The length of the CDR3 is 13 residues. With 6 bases removed from V and 10 bases from J, the gap between germline ends came to 16 bases. Germline V gene data show CDR1 as ENHRY and CDR2 as SYGVKD. The CDR3 loop is CAIRILDRGEQFF. CDR3 nucleotide sequence: TGTGCCATCAGGATACTGGACCGCGGGGAGCAGTTCTTC.

The genes are TRBV11-2 and TRBJ2-5; TRBD1 is a possible D gene (6 bases). Between the trimmed V and J ends, which lost 2 bases and 5 bases, there was a span of 9 bases. From germline, CDR1 is SGHAT and CDR2 FQNNGV. The CDR3 runs 13 residues. This CDR3 is CASSLMRGETQYF. CDR3 nucleotides: TGTGCCAGCAGCTTAATGAGGGGGGAGACCCAGTACTTC.

The chain combines TRBV3-1 (or the pseudogene TRBV3-2) with TRBJ2-7; D uncertain. Germline CDR1 is LGHDT and CDR2 is YNNKEL (reference sequence). This CDR3 contains 13 residues. The V and J ends lost 4 bases and 0 bases respectively, with 7 bases between them. The CDR3 sequence: CASSLYNSYEQYF. The DNA for the CDR3 is TGTGCCAGCAGCCTATACAACTCCTACGAGCAGTACTTC.

The gene calls are TRBV27 and TRBJ1-1, with no clear D. Germline values: CDR1 MNHEY, CDR2 SMNVEV (reference sequence). The CDR3 has 17 residues. V shed 0 bases and J shed 6 bases, with 20 bases lying between them. Written as DNA, the CDR3 is TGTGCCAGCAGTTTATCGCCCGCGAGGAGAGGGTTCCCTGAAGCTTTCTTT. This sequence encodes CASSLSPARRGFPEAFF.

The chain employs TRBV10-3 and TRBJ2-7; TRBD1 matches at 10 bases. The CDR3 contains 17 residues. The germline V gene encodes CDR1 ENHRY and CDR2 SYGVKD. Trimming took 0 bases from V and 4 from J; bases not matched to a gene: 9. The CDR3 loop reads CAISESVRDRGAYEQYF. The DNA of the CDR3 is TGTGCCATCAGTGAGTCAGTCAGGGACAGGGGCGCTTACGAGCAGTACTTC.

The chain uses TRBV11-3 and TRBJ2-3; D unclear. CDR3 length: 14 amino acids. Trimming shortened V by 1 base and J by 0 bases, and 5 bases separated the two germline ends. Germline V CDR1 and CDR2: SGHNT, YENEEA. The CDR3 region is CASSLAQSTDTQYF. Here the CDR3 DNA reads TGTGCCAGCAGCTTAGCCCAGAGCACAGATACGCAGTATTTT. Full variable domain (outside the CDR3, taken from reference TRBV11-3 and TRBJ2-3): EAGVVQSPRYKIIEKKQPVAFWCNPISGHNTLYWYLQNLGQGPELLIRYENEEAVDDSQLPKDRFSAERLKGVDSTLKIQPAELGDSAVYLCASSLAQSTDTQYFGPGTRLTVL.

CDR3 residues: CASSEGRGYGYTF. The CDR3 bases are TGTGCCAGCAGCGAAGGGAGAGGCTATGGCTACACCTTC. The V and J genes are TRBV11-2 and TRBJ1-2; no reliable D call. V dropped 5 bases and J dropped 4 bases, with 11 bases sitting between them. Germline lookup yields CDR1 SGHAT and CDR2 FQNNGV. The CDR3 length is 13 residues.

This clone was counted a few times. The chain combines TRBV18 with TRBJ1-3, with TRBD1 matching 7 bases. The length of the CDR3 is 17 residues. The ends lost 1 base at V and 4 bases at J; junction bases unmatched: 10. Looked up from germline, CDR1 is KGHSH and CDR2 is LQKENI. CDR3 protein: CASSPREKGAKGNTIYF. CDR3 sequence (DNA): TGTGCCAGCTCACCACGGGAAAAGGGGGCGAAAGGAAACACCATATATTTT.

The rearrangement joins TRBV9 to TRBJ2-1; TRBD2 is a possible D gene (7 bases). Germline CDR1 reads SGDLS; CDR2 reads YYNGEE. V lost 3 bases, J lost 2 bases, and 12 bases lay in between. This CDR3 is built from 15 residues. CDR3 in DNA: TGTGCCAGCAGCGCCGGGGGGCCGACCTACAATGAGCAGTTCTTC. Translated: CASSAGGPTYNEQFF.

V is TRBV5-4 and J is TRBJ2-3; 9 bases are shared with TRBD1. CDR1 is SGHNT and CDR2 is YYREEE in the germline V gene (reference sequence). The ends lost 4 bases at V and 4 bases at J; junction bases unmatched: 7. The CDR3 extends over 15 amino acids. The CDR3 here is CASSLTGGWADTQYF. CDR3 nucleotide sequence: TGTGCCAGCAGCCTTACAGGGGGCTGGGCAGATACGCAGTATTTT.

The J gene is TRBJ2-7, the V gene TRBV5-5; TRBD2 agrees at 8 bases. Losses at the gene ends were 2 bases for V and 0 bases for J; bases not matched to a gene: 4. The germline V gene has CDR1 SGHKS and CDR2 YYEKEE (reference sequence). This CDR3 region has 15 residues. CDR3 nucleotide sequence: TGTGCCAGCAGCTTAGGCAGCGGGAGCTCCTACGAGCAGTACTTC. This sequence encodes CASSLGSGSSYEQYF.

This chain connects TRBV5-6 to TRBJ2-7; 9 nucleotides match TRBD2. The germline V gene encodes CDR1 SGHDT and CDR2 YYEEEE. After removal of 1 base from V and 5 bases from J, the junction contained 10 bases not matched to a gene. This CDR3 is 16 amino acids long. This chain's CDR3 is CASSLIPGLATHEQYF. In DNA form, the CDR3 reads TGTGCCAGCAGCTTGATTCCGGGACTAGCTACCCACGAGCAGTACTTC. Together with reference TRBV5-6 and TRBJ2-7, the CDR3 gives the full variable domain: DAGVTQSPTHLIKTRGQQVTLRCSPKSGHDTVSWYQQALGQGPQFIFQYYEEEERQRGNFPDRFSGHQFPNYSSELNVNALLLGDSALYLCASSLIPGLATHEQYFGPGTRLTVT.

The gene calls are TRBV7-9 and TRBJ2-2; D may be TRBD2 (6 bases). Per germline, CDR1 SEHNR and CDR2 FQNEAQ (reference sequence). The length of the CDR3 is 16 residues. V lost 5 bases to trimming and J lost 4 bases, with 17 bases between them. The CDR3 nucleotides are TGTGCCAGCAGCCCCGCGGGATATATGGTCACCGGGGAGCTGTTTTTT. Protein: CASSPAGYMVTGELFF.

This chain connects TRBV6-2 or TRBV6-3 to TRBJ2-1; TRBD2 matches at 11 bases. The trim removed 5 bases at V and 8 bases at J, leaving 8 bases unmatched. The CDR3 is made up of 15 amino acids. Germline values: CDR1 MNHEY, CDR2 SVGEGT. The CDR3 region is CASSPTSGGKDEQFF. CDR3 sequence (DNA): TGTGCCAGCAGTCCAACTAGCGGGGGTAAGGATGAGCAGTTCTTC.

The J gene is TRBJ1-5, the V gene TRBV2; 10 nucleotides agree with TRBD1. Unmatched junction bases numbered 8, after V lost 6 bases and J lost 0 bases. CDR3 length equals 17 residues. In germline, CDR1 is SNHLY, CDR2 FYNNEI. CDR3 in amino acids: CASSRDRGYYSNQPQHF. The CDR3 bases are TGTGCCAGCAGCCGGGACAGGGGCTATTATAGCAATCAGCCCCAGCATTTT.

This chain links TRBV19 with TRBJ2-1; TRBD2 aligns across 16 bases. The CDR3 is 16 residues long. Trimming removed 6 bases from V and 5 bases from J; junction bases left unmatched: 4. Germline V lookup: CDR1 LNHDA, CDR2 SQIVND (reference sequence). Written as DNA, the CDR3 is TGTGCCAGTAGGAAGGGACTAGCGGGAGGGGACAATGAGCAGTTCTTC. The encoded protein is CASRKGLAGGDNEQFF.

This chain links TRBV6-5 with TRBJ1-2; no clear D. The ends were cut back, 0 bases at V and 5 bases at J, with 10 bases in the middle. The germline V gene has CDR1 MNHEY and CDR2 SVGAGI. The CDR3 is 14 residues long. The DNA for the CDR3 is TGTGCCAGCAGTTACTCCGTCAGGAATTATGGCTACACCTTC. It is translated as CASSYSVRNYGYTF.

J is TRBJ2-7 and V is TRBV7-2; TRBD2 matches 8 bases. V shed 5 bases and J 3 bases; nucleotides not matched to a gene: 15. Germline-derived CDR1 and CDR2 are SGHTA and FQGNSA. The CDR3 loop spans 17 amino acids. The CDR3 DNA follows: TGTGCCAGCAGCCTCGGCTATGGCGGGGGGACATTCTACGAGCAGTACTTC. Translated: CASSLGYGGGTFYEQYF.

The J gene is TRBJ1-2, the V gene TRBV7-9, with TRBD1 identical over 7 bases. This CDR3 has 14 residues. In germline, CDR1 is SEHNR, CDR2 FQNEAQ (reference sequence). After removal of 6 bases from V and 1 base from J, the junction contained 5 bases not matched to a gene. CDR3 in amino acids: CASRPQGVNYGYTF. CDR3 DNA: TGTGCCAGCAGGCCGCAGGGGGTTAACTATGGCTACACCTTC.

This rearrangement joins TRBV5-6 to TRBJ2-1, with TRBD1 identical over 7 bases. This CDR3 comprises 12 residues. J was trimmed by 14 bases and V by 4 bases; bases with no gene match: 9. CDR1 SGHDT and CDR2 YYEEEE come from the germline V gene. The CDR3 loop reads CASSITDREKFF. The CDR3 nucleotides read TGTGCCAGCAGCATCACCGACAGGGAGAAGTTCTTC.

The chain links TRBV10-1 to TRBJ2-6, with 8 bases fitting TRBD1. Germline V gene data show CDR1 as WNHNN and CDR2 as SYGVQD (reference sequence). The CDR3 has 18 amino acids. The junction had 8 bases not matched to a gene; V was cut back by 4 bases and J by 0 bases. This CDR3 is CASSGRTGFHSGANVLTF. In DNA form, the CDR3 reads TGCGCCAGCAGTGGAAGGACAGGGTTTCACTCTGGGGCCAACGTCCTGACTTTC.

The chain has TRBV5-1 and TRBJ1-1, with D maybe TRBD1 (6 bases). Germline loops: CDR1 SGHRS, CDR2 YFSETQ. CDR3 size: 13 residues. Trimming cost V 4 bases and J 0 bases, with 7 bases left between them. CDR3 DNA sequence: TGCGCCAGCAGCCAGGGGATGAACACTGAAGCTTTCTTT. Protein: CASSQGMNTEAFF.

The chain joins TRBV19 to TRBJ2-7; no firm D call. The ends were cut back, 1 base at V and 3 bases at J, with 4 bases in the middle. The CDR3 covers 12 residues. The germline V gene encodes CDR1 LNHDA and CDR2 SQIVND (reference sequence). The CDR3: CASSIVGYEQYF. DNA for the CDR3: TGTGCCAGTAGTATAGTCGGCTACGAGCAGTACTTC.

V gene TRBV11-2 combines with J gene TRBJ2-1; TRBD2 matches at 12 bases. The CDR3 spans 17 residues. V dropped 3 bases and J dropped 7; count of bases not matched to a gene: 10. The germline gives CDR1 SGHAT, CDR2 FQNNGV. DNA of the CDR3: TGTGCCAGCAGCTTCAATCTAGCGGGAGGGAGAGAAAATGAGCAGTTCTTC. Residues: CASSFNLAGGRENEQFF.